This T cell receptor (beta chain) comes out of a study of blood T cells in healthy people across ages. Study-wide results and caveats: Estimates of diversity drawn from one million T cells were considered underestimates. There were more naive CD4+ cells and higher diversity in long-lived donors than in aged donors.

With respect to this clonotype: Its antigen is currently unknown.

Through a sample-barcoded 5' primer and a J-beta primer mix, a second PCR was run for roughly 6 to 12 cycles. Each of the samples gave a minimum of 3 million paired-end reads that contained CDR3. TCRdb reanalysed the 5' RACE reads using MiXCR and keeps one entry per CDR3 protein. The sample consists of about 770,000 distinct CDR3 sequences, under 45% of them appearing once. Each of the donors had ten milliliters of peripheral blood drawn into EDTA-treated Vacutainer tubes. What was sequenced was blood. The sequence came from a man aged 55 to 70 in good health.

CDR3 protein: CASSLSFSGANVLTF. CDR3 DNA: TGTGCCAGCAGTTTAAGCTTCTCTGGGGCCAACGTCCTGACTTTC. This chain uses TRBV12-3 or TRBV12-4 with TRBJ2-6; D is uncertain. Deletions cut 2 bases from V and 0 bases from J, with 5 bases between. The CDR3 covers 15 residues.